The 14 T cell receptor beta chains in this list originate from one sample, sequenced in a study of CD8 T cells in Susac syndrome. RNA was extracted with the RNeasy kit, and a quantity of about 0.45 to 1 ug was reverse transcribed using random hexamers. TCRdb reprocessed the immunoSEQ multiplex PCR reads via MiXCR and lists one record per CDR3 protein. The sample consists of roughly 80,000 distinct CDR3 sequences, about 92% of them appearing once. Sequenced input: CD4+ T cells from PBMCs. These receptor sequences come from a human donor with Susac syndrome.

The CDR3 nucleotides read TGTGCCAGCAGCCCTGGGGGGACCCAGTACTTC. This translates into CASSPGGTQYF. The J gene is TRBJ2-5, the V gene TRBV27; D possibly uses TRBD1 or TRBD2 (5 bases each). Trimming removed 6 bases from V and 7 bases from J, with 9 bases in between. The CDR3 spans 11 residues. Germline CDR1 MNHEY, CDR2 SMNVEV (reference sequence).

The chain employs TRBV7-8 and TRBJ2-3; 9 positions agree with TRBD1. The V segment lost 4 bases and the J segment 5 bases; nucleotides outside the gene matches: 13. From germline, CDR1 is SGHVS and CDR2 FQNEAQ. This CDR3 comprises 17 residues. This CDR3 reads CASSSSRDRVREDTQYF. The CDR3 nucleotides read TGTGCCAGCAGCTCGTCCCGGGACAGGGTTCGTGAAGATACGCAGTATTTT.

J is TRBJ2-7 and V is TRBV5-1, with 7 positions matching TRBD2. This CDR3 comprises 13 residues. Per the germline V gene, CDR1 is SGHRS and CDR2 is YFSETQ. J gave up 6 bases and V 2 bases, and 5 bases lay outside the gene matches. The CDR3 DNA reads TGCGCCAGCAGCTTTGTGGGAGGGCGCGAGCAGTACTTC. Its translation is CASSFVGGREQYF.

DNA for the CDR3: TGTGCCAGTAGTCTACAGGGCAGTAGTAGCCACGAGCAGTACTTC. Residues: CASSLQGSSSHEQYF. The J gene is TRBJ2-7, the V gene TRBV19; the D gene is possibly TRBD1 (6 bases). Germline values: CDR1 LNHDA, CDR2 SQIVND (reference sequence). V lost 5 bases and J 5 bases, leaving 19 bases between the germline ends. There are 15 residues in the CDR3.

The chain has TRBV18 and TRBJ1-1; D possibly corresponds to TRBD1 (5 bases). This CDR3 has 14 residues. CDR1 and CDR2 from the germline V gene are KGHSH and LQKENI. The V and J ends lost 0 bases and 0 bases respectively, with 5 bases between them. In nucleotides, the CDR3 is TGTGCCAGCTCACCACCAGGGGTGAACACTGAAGCTTTCTTT. Translation gives CASSPPGVNTEAFF.

This chain links TRBV5-1 with TRBJ2-7, with a possible D match to TRBD2 (6 bases). CDR1 is SGHRS and CDR2 is YFSETQ in the germline V gene. V was clipped by 4 bases and J by 3 bases, with 14 bases between them. The CDR3 covers 14 residues. The CDR3 DNA reads as TGCGCCAGCAGCCGCTCTGGAGGGGACTACGAGCAGTACTTC. Residues: CASSRSGGDYEQYF. Filled out from reference TRBV5-1 and TRBJ2-7, the complete variable domain reads KAGVTQTPRYLIKTRGQQVTLSCSPISGHRSVSWYQQTPGQGLQFLFEYFSETQRNKGNFPGRFSGRQFSNSRSEMNVSTLELGDSALYLCASSRSGGDYEQYFGPGTRLTVT.

The chain links TRBV5-1 to TRBJ1-5; 8 nucleotides agree with TRBD1. This CDR3 has 14 amino acids. Germline-derived CDR1 and CDR2 are SGHRS and YFSETQ. Trimming removed 3 bases from V and 3 bases from J; junction bases left unmatched: 2. The CDR3 here is CASSSGQVNQPQHF. Written as DNA, the CDR3 is TGCGCCAGCAGCTCGGGACAGGTCAATCAGCCCCAGCATTTT.

V gene TRBV12-3 or TRBV12-4 combines with J gene TRBJ2-5; 7 positions match TRBD2. The trim removed 2 bases at V and 3 bases at J, leaving 9 bases unmatched. The CDR3 is 16 amino acids. CDR3 amino acids: CASSLRGVGGEETQYF. The CDR3 DNA follows: TGTGCCAGCAGTTTACGGGGGGTAGGAGGAGAAGAGACCCAGTACTTC.

This clonotype was detected a few times. This chain uses TRBV20-1 with TRBJ1-2; a weak D match, TRBD1 (6 bases). The CDR3 has 12 residues. Germline CDR1 reads DFQATT; CDR2 reads SNEGSKA (reference sequence). Trimming stripped 5 bases from V and 4 bases from J, with 11 bases between. The CDR3 coding sequence is TGCAGTGCTCCAAGGGGGACCTATGGCTACACCTTC. Residues: CSAPRGTYGYTF.

This clonotype was detected only once. The chain joins TRBV5-1 to TRBJ2-3; 7 bases map to TRBD2. The J segment lost 0 bases and the V segment lost 2 bases, leaving 6 bases of the junction unmatched. Germline assignment: CDR1 SGHRS and CDR2 YFSETQ. CDR3 length equals 16 residues. The chain's CDR3 is CASSFGRTSSTDTQYF. Here the CDR3 DNA reads TGCGCCAGCAGCTTCGGCAGGACTAGTAGCACAGATACGCAGTATTTT.

The chain couples TRBV3-1 to TRBJ2-7, with D tentatively TRBD2 (5 bases). The V gene lost 1 base and the J gene lost 9 bases, with 19 bases spanning the gap. Per germline, CDR1 LGHDT and CDR2 YNNKEL (reference sequence). The CDR3 runs 15 residues. The CDR3 reads CASSQGTRAVPGQYF. For the CDR3, the DNA is TGTGCCAGCAGCCAAGGTACGAGGGCCGTACCGGGGCAGTACTTC.

The chain carries TRBV11-2 and TRBJ2-2; D remains unclear. The ends were cut back, 2 bases at V and 5 bases at J, with 21 bases in the middle. CDR3 length equals 18 residues. The germline gives CDR1 SGHAT, CDR2 FQNNGV. The chain's CDR3 is CASSLTLIWGSGTGELFF. CDR3 nucleotides: TGTGCCAGCAGCTTAACTCTTATCTGGGGATCAGGAACCGGGGAGCTGTTTTTT.

The chain has TRBV4-1 and TRBJ1-1; D might be TRBD1 (6 bases). V was shortened by 5 bases and J by 6 bases, with 7 bases between the two germline ends. CDR3 length: 11 residues. The germline CDR1 and CDR2 sequences are MGHRA and YSYEKL. This CDR3 is CASSKGAEAFF. The CDR3 nucleotides are TGCGCCAGCAGCAAGGGGGCTGAAGCTTTCTTT.

The V call is TRBV20-1, the J call TRBJ2-1; possible D gene TRBD2, 5 bases. The CDR3 extends over 16 amino acids. Germline V gene sequence: CDR1 DFQATT, CDR2 SNEGSKA (reference sequence). The V end lost 1 base, the J end lost 4 bases, and 17 bases lay between the germline ends. CDR3 sequence: CSARGLRRTGYNEQFF. CDR3 DNA: TGCAGTGCTAGAGGCCTCCGGAGGACGGGTTACAATGAGCAGTTCTTC.